This entry concerns a single T cell receptor beta chain. What this receptor recognizes is not known. There are no base qualities to consult, and no much larger clone falls within one base. These data are taken from a study of blood T cells in healthy people across ages (dated by TCRdb to between 2015 and 2016). Context from the whole study: In model experiments, template switching captured about one uniquely barcoded TCR beta cDNA molecule for every two T cells. The study measured age-related changes in TCR beta repertoire diversity using deep sequencing normalized with unique cDNA molecular identifiers. For two donors (one aged 18 to 29 and one aged 80 or older), the study analyzed two additional independent replicas of 1 million unique cDNA reads from the same blood draw. The donors were divided into four age groups: young (average 16 years), middle-aged (approximately 39), aged (about 62) and long-lived (82).

From V the trimming removes 3 bases and from J it removes 6 bases, while the gene matches leave 11 bases of the junction unaccounted for. The germline V gene encodes CDR1 SGDLS and CDR2 YYNGEE. From cysteine to phenylalanine, the CDR3 is 15 amino acids long. The CDR3 DNA has 45 bases and is translated from base 1. Donors were a few dozen systemically healthy Caucasian individuals from Russia aged roughly 6 to 95 years. Each donor gave about 9.7 milliliters of peripheral blood, drawn into EDTA-treated Vacutainer tubes. Ficoll-Paque density-gradient centrifugation was used to isolate PBMCs, with at least 7 million per sample. Trizol reagent was used to extract total RNA from the PBMCs, yielding at least 6 micrograms per sample. For every donor, flow cytometry on a PBMC aliquot measured the percentage of naive CD45RAhigh/CD27high T cells. The investigation overall reported the following: Because the CMV infection status of the donors was unknown, age-related changes in expanded clonotypes may potentially have been confounded. Since profiling was done on bulk unsorted PBMCs, naive and antigen-experienced compartments could not be conclusively compared. Estimates of total diversity based on one million sequenced T cells were considered lower bounds and underestimates. Compared with the aged group, more naive CD4+ T cells, fewer expanded clones and increased TCR diversity were shown by the long-lived group, suggesting age selection. There was a strong correlation between observed TCR beta diversity and the percentage of naive T cells measured by flow cytometry. As age increased, observed TCR beta diversity per million T cells dropped in a roughly linear way, and a significant reduction was already evident by age about 40.

Libraries were constructed by 5' RACE. Instrument on record: Illumina HiSeq 2500. A second PCR of roughly 7 to 12 cycles was performed with a sample-barcoded 5' primer and a J-beta primer mix. A unique molecular identifier was introduced onto each TCR beta cDNA molecule by a template-switch 5' adaptor carrying 12 random nucleotides. Each sample yielded at least 3 million CDR3-containing paired-end reads. The Mint cDNA synthesis kit, primed by a TRBC-specific oligonucleotide, was used to synthesize first-strand cDNA from all RNA. Following uracil-DNA glycosylase treatment, a first 18-cycle PCR with universal primers M1SS and BC2_uni_R was performed on all cDNA. Turning to the authors' computational methods: Each sample was normalized by randomly selecting 1 million high-quality reads, each carrying a distinct molecular identifier. Instead of being binned into consensus sequences, reads with shared molecular identifiers were discarded. MiTCR, run with a Q25 quality threshold and the strictest error-elimination algorithm, handled CDR3 identification, clonotype clustering and error correction. A nonparametric unseen species model using Euler transformation provided a lower-bound estimate of total TCR beta diversity. TCRdb redid the processing of the public reads, applying fastp at Q25 and MiXCR, and retained in-frame beta chains. Duplicate CDR3 protein sequences are folded into a single record with the most common DNA and genes. For this entry, the V and J calls and clone size follow TCRdb and not the study's own pipeline. For this sample there are under 1,100,000 distinct CDR3 sequences; almost 25% appear just once. About 0.69% of the sample belongs to the ten largest clones.

This same sample was also part of a study on T cells of mothers and their children. According to the second study: Donors were nine systemically healthy Caucasian individuals: three mothers and their six children. cDNA synthesis consumed the entire amount of extracted RNA, loaded at roughly 1.5 ug RNA in each 15 ul reaction. In the second PCR, the M1S primer added sample barcodes and 2-4 random nucleotides. Over 9.5 million TCR beta CDR3 reads came from each mother, compared with approximately 3.1 million reads from each child. Thymic selection similarly shapes TCR recombination output in related and unrelated pairs, with minor effect from inherited differences. Related mother-child pairs always showed normalized repertoire overlap that was slightly higher than in unrelated mother-child pairs, though the difference was never significant. Persistent microchimeric T cell clones were not detected, at a sensitivity of around 100 clones per million clonotypes. In the study, deep NGS was used to compare the TCR beta repertoires of mothers and children, and features distinguishing related mother-child pairs from unrelated individuals were sought. On average, the children were approximately 11 +/- 4 years old, while the mothers were approximately 41 +/- 4 years old. Libraries were sequenced on Illumina HiSeq 2000 with 100+100 nt paired-end reads after adapter ligation with NEBNext reagents. To avoid cross-contamination, the mother libraries and the child libraries were prepared a month apart and sequenced in separate runs. For each donor, somewhere between about 450,000 and 2,100,000 distinct TCR beta clonotypes were identified. Naive TCR beta clonotypes were estimated from low-frequency clonotypes matched to each donor's FACS-determined naive share, without sorting.

The sequencing sample was made of blood. The chain uses TRBV9 and TRBJ1-2; TRBD1 matches 7 bases in the middle. This receptor was taken from a girl between 2 and 10 years old in good health. The CDR3 region: CASSEPETGYHGYTF. The bases read TGTGCCAGCAGCGAACCCGAGACAGGGTACCATGGCTACACCTTC.